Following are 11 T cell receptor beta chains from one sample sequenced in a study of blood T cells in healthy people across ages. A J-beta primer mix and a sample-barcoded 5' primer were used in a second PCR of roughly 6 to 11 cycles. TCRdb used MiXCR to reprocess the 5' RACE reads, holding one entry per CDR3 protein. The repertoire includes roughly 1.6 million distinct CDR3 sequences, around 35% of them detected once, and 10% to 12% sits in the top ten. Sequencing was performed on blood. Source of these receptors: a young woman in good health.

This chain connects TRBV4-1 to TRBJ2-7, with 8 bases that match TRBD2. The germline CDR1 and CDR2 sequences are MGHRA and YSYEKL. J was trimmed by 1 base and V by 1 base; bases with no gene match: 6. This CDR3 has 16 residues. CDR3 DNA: TGCGCCAGCAGCCAAGGGGGCGGGGGGCGATCCTACGAGCAGTACTTC. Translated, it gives CASSQGGGGRSYEQYF.

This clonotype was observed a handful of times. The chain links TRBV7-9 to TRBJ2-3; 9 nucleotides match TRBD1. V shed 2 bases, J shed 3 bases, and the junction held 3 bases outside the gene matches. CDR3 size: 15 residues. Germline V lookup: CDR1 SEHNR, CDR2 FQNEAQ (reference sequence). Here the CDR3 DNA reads TGTGCCAGCAGCTTATGGGACAGGGCAACAGATACGCAGTATTTT. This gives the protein CASSLWDRATDTQYF.

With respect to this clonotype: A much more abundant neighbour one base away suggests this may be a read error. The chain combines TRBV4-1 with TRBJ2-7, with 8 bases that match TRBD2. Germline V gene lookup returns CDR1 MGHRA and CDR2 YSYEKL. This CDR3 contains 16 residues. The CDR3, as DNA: TGCGCCAACAGCCCGCTGGCGGGCGGGGGGTCCAACGAGCAGTACTTC. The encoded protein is CANSPLAGGGSNEQYF.

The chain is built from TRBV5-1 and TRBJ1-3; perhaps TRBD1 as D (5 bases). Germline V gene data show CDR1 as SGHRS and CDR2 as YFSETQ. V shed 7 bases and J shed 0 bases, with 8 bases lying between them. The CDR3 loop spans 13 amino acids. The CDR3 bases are TGCGCCAGCGGGGACGGCTCTGGAAACACCATATATTTT. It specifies CASGDGSGNTIYF.

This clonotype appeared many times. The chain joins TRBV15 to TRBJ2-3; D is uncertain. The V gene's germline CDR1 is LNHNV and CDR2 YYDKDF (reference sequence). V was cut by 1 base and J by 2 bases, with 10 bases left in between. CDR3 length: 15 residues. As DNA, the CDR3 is TGTGCCACCAGCAGAGGGTGGGGATCCACAGATACGCAGTATTTT. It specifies CATSRGWGSTDTQYF.

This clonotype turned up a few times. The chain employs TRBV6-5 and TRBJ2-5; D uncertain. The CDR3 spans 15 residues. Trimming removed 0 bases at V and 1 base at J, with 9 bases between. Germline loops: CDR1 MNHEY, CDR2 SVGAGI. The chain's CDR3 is CASSYSLGFQETQYF. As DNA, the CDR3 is TGTGCCAGCAGTTACTCCCTGGGGTTCCAAGAGACCCAGTACTTC.

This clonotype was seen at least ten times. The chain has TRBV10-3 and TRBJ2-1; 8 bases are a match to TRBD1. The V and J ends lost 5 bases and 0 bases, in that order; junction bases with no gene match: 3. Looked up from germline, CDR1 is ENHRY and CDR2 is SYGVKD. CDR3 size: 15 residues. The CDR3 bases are TGTGCCATCAGTCCCGGACAGGGCTCCTACAATGAGCAGTTCTTC. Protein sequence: CAISPGQGSYNEQFF.

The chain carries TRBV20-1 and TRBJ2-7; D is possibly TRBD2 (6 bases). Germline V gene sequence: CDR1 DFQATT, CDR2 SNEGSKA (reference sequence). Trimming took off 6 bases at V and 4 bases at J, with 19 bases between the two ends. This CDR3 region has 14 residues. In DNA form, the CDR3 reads TGCAGTGCGCGGTCCCTCCTGGGGACTTACGAGCAGTACTTC. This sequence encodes CSARSLLGTYEQYF.

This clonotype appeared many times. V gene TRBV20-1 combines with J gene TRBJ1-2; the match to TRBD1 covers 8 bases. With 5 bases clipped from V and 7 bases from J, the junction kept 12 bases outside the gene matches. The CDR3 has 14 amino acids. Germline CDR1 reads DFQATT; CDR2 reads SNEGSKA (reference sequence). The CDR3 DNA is TGCAGTGCTCGAACCGGGACAGGCCCCACTGGCTACACCTTC. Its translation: CSARTGTGPTGYTF.

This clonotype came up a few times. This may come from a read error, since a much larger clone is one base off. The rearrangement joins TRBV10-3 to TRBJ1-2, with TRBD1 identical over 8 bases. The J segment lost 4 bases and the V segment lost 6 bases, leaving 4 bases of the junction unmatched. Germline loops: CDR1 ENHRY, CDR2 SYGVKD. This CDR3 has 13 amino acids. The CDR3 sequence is CAIREGQVYGYTF. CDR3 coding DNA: TGTGCCATCAGGGAGGGACAGGTCTATGGCTACACCTTC.

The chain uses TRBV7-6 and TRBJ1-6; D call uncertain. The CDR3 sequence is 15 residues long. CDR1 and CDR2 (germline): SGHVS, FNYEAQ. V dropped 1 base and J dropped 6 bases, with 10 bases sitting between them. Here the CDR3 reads CASSLGRPSNSPLHF. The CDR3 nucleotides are TGTGCCAGCAGCTTAGGGCGGCCGTCTAATTCACCCCTCCACTTT. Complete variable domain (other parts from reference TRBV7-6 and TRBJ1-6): GAGVSQSPRYKVTKRGQDVALRCDPISGHVSLYWYRQALGQGPEFLTYFNYEAQQDKSGLPNDRFSAERPEGSISTLTIQRTEQRDSAMYRCASSLGRPSNSPLHFGNGTRLTVT.